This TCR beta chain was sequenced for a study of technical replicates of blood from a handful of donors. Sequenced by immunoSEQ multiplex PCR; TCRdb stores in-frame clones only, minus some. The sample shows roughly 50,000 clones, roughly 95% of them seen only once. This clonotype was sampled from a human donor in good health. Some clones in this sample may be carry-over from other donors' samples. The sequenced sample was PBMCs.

The CDR3 here is CASSEMTSGGSQETQYF. As DNA, the CDR3 is TGTGCCAGCAGTGAGATGACTAGCGGGGGCAGCCAAGAGACCCAGTACTTC. The chain joins TRBV2 to TRBJ2-5; 12 bases are a match to TRBD2. CDR3 length: 17 residues. The J segment lost 1 base and the V segment lost 3 bases, leaving 6 bases of the junction unmatched. From germline, CDR1 is SNHLY and CDR2 FYNNEI.